The 13 T cell receptor beta chains reported below all come from one sample, sequenced in a study of blood T cell repertoires in COVID-19. Data came from immunoSEQ multiplex PCR; TCRdb stores just in-frame clones and leaves some out. This sample has about 220,000 clones; over 70% occur once, and the top ten carry roughly 6.7%. The sequencing sample was made of peripheral blood. The source of these receptors is a woman in her 70s with acute or convalescent COVID-19.

The chain combines TRBV19 with TRBJ2-7; perhaps TRBD2 as D (5 bases). Germline V gives CDR1 LNHDA, CDR2 SQIVND (reference sequence). The CDR3 covers 16 residues. The ends were cut back, 7 bases at V and 3 bases at J, with 22 bases in the middle. As DNA, the CDR3 is TGTGCCAGTACTACCGCCCGGGGTCTCACCCACTACGAGCAGTACGTC. The encoded protein is CASTTARGLTHYEQYV.

The genes are TRBV4-1 and TRBJ2-5; perhaps TRBD2 as D (6 bases). V lost 0 bases to trimming and J lost 5 bases, with 19 bases between them. The CDR3 totals 17 residues. Germline CDR1 is MGHRA and CDR2 is YSYEKL. The CDR3 DNA is TGCGCCAGCAGCCAAGATCGGCGGCAGGGAGGAGTGGAGACCCAGTACTTC. Residues: CASSQDRRQGGVETQYF.

The rearrangement links TRBV10-1 to TRBJ2-2, with D unresolved. CDR1 is WNHNN, CDR2 SYGVQD, per germline (reference sequence). The CDR3 runs to 12 residues. The germline V and J ends were trimmed by 6 bases and 7 bases, with 9 bases remaining between them. CDR3 residues: CASSSWSGELFF. The CDR3 DNA follows: TGCGCCAGCAGCTCCTGGAGCGGGGAGCTGTTTTTT.

The V gene is TRBV6-5, the J gene TRBJ2-1; 7 bases are shared with TRBD1. Germline CDR1 is MNHEY and CDR2 is SVGAGI. The CDR3 has 12 residues. J lost 7 bases, V lost 4 bases, and 1 base had no gene match. CDR3 coding DNA: TGTGCCAGCAGTTTGGGACAGAATGAGCAGTTCTTC. It specifies CASSLGQNEQFF.

This clone was seen more than once but under ten times. This chain connects TRBV3-1 (or the pseudogene TRBV3-2) to TRBJ1-2, with D unclear. The V end was cut by 3 bases, the J end by 5 bases, with 16 bases between. There are 15 residues in the CDR3. The germline V gene encodes CDR1 LGHDT and CDR2 YNNKEL (reference sequence). The CDR3 DNA sequence: TGTGCCAGCAGCCAGAAACTTCGAGGAGGGTATGGCTACACCTTC. Its protein is CASSQKLRGGYGYTF.

The rearrangement links TRBV11-2 to TRBJ2-7, with 9 bases that match TRBD1. V shed 4 bases, J shed 5 bases, and the junction held 9 bases outside the gene matches. This CDR3 comprises 15 residues. Germline V gene data show CDR1 as SGHAT and CDR2 as FQNNGV. CDR3 in amino acids: CASSWGQGRGDEQYF. In DNA form, the CDR3 reads TGTGCCAGCAGCTGGGGACAGGGAAGAGGAGACGAGCAGTACTTC.

The V gene is TRBV15, the J gene TRBJ2-2; 10 bases agree with TRBD2. This CDR3 has 17 residues. Germline lookup yields CDR1 LNHNV and CDR2 YYDKDF (reference sequence). Trimming took 3 bases from V and 5 from J; bases not matched to a gene: 9. The CDR3 DNA follows: TGTGCCACCAGCAGCTCCTCGGCACTAGCGGGGACCGGGGAGCTGTTTTTT. Its protein is CATSSSSALAGTGELFF.

The chain recombines TRBV3-1 (or the pseudogene TRBV3-2) with TRBJ1-6, with D tentatively TRBD1 (5 bases). This CDR3 has 14 amino acids. Trimming left V 0 bases short and J 15 bases short, with 15 bases between. CDR1 and CDR2 (germline): LGHDT, YNNKEL (reference sequence). The CDR3 nucleotides read TGTGCCAGCAGCCAAGACTCCGGGGGAAAACACCTCCACTTT. Translating it yields CASSQDSGGKHLHF.

The V call is TRBV6-2 or TRBV6-3, the J call TRBJ2-2; no definite D call. This CDR3 is built from 13 residues. V was trimmed by 2 bases and J by 6 bases, leaving 7 bases between them. Germline lookup yields CDR1 MNHEY and CDR2 SVGEGT. CDR3 nucleotide sequence: TGTGCCAGCAGTTACGTGCGATCCGGGGAGCTGTTTTTT. It encodes CASSYVRSGELFF.

The chain links TRBV6-1 to TRBJ1-1, with D perhaps matching TRBD1 (5 bases). The germline V and J ends were trimmed by 2 bases and 0 bases, with 10 bases remaining between them. This CDR3 is built from 15 residues. Germline lookup yields CDR1 MNHNS and CDR2 SASEGT. The CDR3 protein is CASSEYQDMNTEAFF. In DNA form, the CDR3 reads TGTGCCAGCAGTGAATACCAGGACATGAACACTGAAGCTTTCTTT.

A single count supports this clone. The chain carries TRBV7-2 and TRBJ2-3; D is unclear. V was pared by 3 bases and J by 0 bases, with 10 bases between. The germline V gene encodes CDR1 SGHTA and CDR2 FQGNSA. This CDR3 comprises 15 residues. CDR3: CASSFLPTSTDTQYF. DNA for the CDR3: TGTGCCAGCAGCTTTTTACCCACTAGCACAGATACGCAGTATTTT. Variable domain in full (rest from reference TRBV7-2 and TRBJ2-3): GAGVSQSPSNKVTEKGKDVELRCDPISGHTALYWYRQSLGQGLEFLIYFQGNSAPDKSGLPSDRFSAERTGGSVSTLTIQRTQQEDSAVYLCASSFLPTSTDTQYFGPGTRLTVL.

V and J are TRBV6-5 and TRBJ2-7; possible D gene TRBD1, 5 bases. Trimming pared 2 bases from V and 3 bases from J, leaving 11 bases between. The length of the CDR3 is 14 residues. Germline V CDR1 and CDR2: MNHEY, SVGAGI. CDR3 DNA sequence: TGTGCCAGCAGTTACACAGGCGGATACTACGAGCAGTACTTC. Its translation is CASSYTGGYYEQYF.

The chain recombines TRBV2 with TRBJ2-3, with TRBD1 as a possible D gene (6 bases). The CDR3 contains 13 residues. The V end lost 7 bases, the J end lost 6 bases, and 14 bases lay between the germline ends. Germline CDR1 reads SNHLY; CDR2 reads FYNNEI. The CDR3 here is CASITRGADTQYF. CDR3 DNA sequence: TGTGCCAGCATTACCAGGGGAGCCGATACGCAGTATTTT.